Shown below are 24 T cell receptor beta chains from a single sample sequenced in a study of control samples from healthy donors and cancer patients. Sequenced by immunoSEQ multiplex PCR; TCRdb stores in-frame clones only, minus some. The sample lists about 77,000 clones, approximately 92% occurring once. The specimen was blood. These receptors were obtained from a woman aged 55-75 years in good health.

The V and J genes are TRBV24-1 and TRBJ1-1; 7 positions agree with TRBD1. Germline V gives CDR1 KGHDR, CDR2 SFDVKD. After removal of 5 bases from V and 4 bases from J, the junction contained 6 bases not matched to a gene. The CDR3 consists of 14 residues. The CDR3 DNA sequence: TGTGCCACCAGTGCTCCAGGGGGGAGCACTGAAGCTTTCTTT. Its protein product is CATSAPGGSTEAFF.

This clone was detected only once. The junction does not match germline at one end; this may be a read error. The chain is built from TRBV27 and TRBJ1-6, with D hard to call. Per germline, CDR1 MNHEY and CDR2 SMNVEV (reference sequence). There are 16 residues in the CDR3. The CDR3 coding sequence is TGTGCCAGCAGCTTATCCCCGCCAGCGCATAATTCACCCCTCCACTTT. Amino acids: CASSLSPPAHNSPLHF.

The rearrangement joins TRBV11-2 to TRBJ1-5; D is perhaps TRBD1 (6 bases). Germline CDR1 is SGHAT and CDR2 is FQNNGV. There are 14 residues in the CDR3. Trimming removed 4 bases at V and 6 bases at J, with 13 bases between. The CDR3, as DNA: TGTGCCAGCAGCTCAGGACAGCTTGGTCAGCCCCAGCATTTT. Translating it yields CASSSGQLGQPQHF. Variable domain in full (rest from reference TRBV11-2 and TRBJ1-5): EAGVAQSPRYKIIEKRQSVAFWCNPISGHATLYWYQQILGQGPKLLIQFQNNGVVDDSQLPKDRFSAERLKGVDSTLKIQPAKLEDSAVYLCASSSGQLGQPQHFGDGTRLSIL.

Here the CDR3 DNA reads TGTGCCAGCAGTGCTACCTCACCCCTCCACTTT. Protein: CASSATSPLHF. This rearrangement joins TRBV6-2 or TRBV6-3 to TRBJ1-6; D call uncertain. This CDR3 is 11 amino acids long. The V gene's germline CDR1 is MNHEY and CDR2 SVGEGT. The V end was cut by 5 bases, the J end by 10 bases, with 6 bases between.

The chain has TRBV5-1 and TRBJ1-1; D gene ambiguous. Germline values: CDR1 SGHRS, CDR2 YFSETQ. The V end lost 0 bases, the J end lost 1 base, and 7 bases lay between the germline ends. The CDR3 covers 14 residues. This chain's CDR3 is CASSLARWNTEAFF. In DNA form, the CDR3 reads TGCGCCAGCAGCTTGGCTCGGTGGAACACTGAAGCTTTCTTT.

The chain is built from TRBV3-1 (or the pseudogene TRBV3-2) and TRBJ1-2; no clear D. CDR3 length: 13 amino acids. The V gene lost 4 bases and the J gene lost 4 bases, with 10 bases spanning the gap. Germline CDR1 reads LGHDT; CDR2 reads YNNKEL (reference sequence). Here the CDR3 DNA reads TGTGCCAGCAGCCGTCAACCGACCTATGGCTACACCTTC. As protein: CASSRQPTYGYTF.

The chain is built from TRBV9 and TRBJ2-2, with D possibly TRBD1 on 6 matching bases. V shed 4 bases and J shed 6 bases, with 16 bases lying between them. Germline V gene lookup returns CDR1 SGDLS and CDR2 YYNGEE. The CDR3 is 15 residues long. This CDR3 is CASSPRITGSGELFF. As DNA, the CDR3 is TGTGCCAGCAGCCCCCGGATAACAGGGTCCGGGGAGCTGTTTTTT.

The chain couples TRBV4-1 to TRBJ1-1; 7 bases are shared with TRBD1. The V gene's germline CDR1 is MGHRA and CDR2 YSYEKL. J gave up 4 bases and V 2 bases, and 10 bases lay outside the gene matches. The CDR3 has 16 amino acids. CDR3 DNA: TGCGCCAGCAGCCAACTGGCACGGACAGGAGCCACTGAAGCTTTCTTT. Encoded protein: CASSQLARTGATEAFF.

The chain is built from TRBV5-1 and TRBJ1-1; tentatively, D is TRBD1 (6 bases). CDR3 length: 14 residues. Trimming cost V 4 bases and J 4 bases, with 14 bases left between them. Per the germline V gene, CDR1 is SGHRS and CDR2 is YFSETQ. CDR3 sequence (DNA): TGCGCCAGCAGCACACAGGGAGACGGCACTGAAGCTTTCTTT. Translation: CASSTQGDGTEAFF.

The CDR3 bases are TGTGCCACCAAGACCAGGGGGTTCGAGGGCTACACCTTC. Translating it yields CATKTRGFEGYTF. This sequence joins TRBV27 and TRBJ1-2, with TRBD1 matching over 7 bases. Germline CDR1 is MNHEY and CDR2 is SMNVEV (reference sequence). The CDR3 has 13 residues. J gave up 8 bases and V 10 bases, and 13 bases lay outside the gene matches.

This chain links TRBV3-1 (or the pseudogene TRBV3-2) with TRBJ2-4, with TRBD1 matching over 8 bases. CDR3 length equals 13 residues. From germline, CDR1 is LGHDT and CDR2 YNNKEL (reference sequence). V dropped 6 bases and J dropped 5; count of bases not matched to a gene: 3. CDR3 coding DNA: TGTGCCAGCAGACGGACAGGGCAAAACATTCAGTACTTC. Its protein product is CASRRTGQNIQYF.

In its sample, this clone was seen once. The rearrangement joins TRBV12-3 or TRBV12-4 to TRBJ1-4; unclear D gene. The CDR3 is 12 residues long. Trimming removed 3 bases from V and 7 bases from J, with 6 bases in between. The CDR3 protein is CASSLNSEKLFF. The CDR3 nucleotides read TGTGCCAGCAGTTTGAACAGTGAAAAACTGTTTTTT.

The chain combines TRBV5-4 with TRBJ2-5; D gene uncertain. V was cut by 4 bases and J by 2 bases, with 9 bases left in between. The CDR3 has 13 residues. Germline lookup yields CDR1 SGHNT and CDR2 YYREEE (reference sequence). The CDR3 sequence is CASSRTAQETQYF. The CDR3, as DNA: TGTGCCAGCAGCCGGACGGCACAAGAGACCCAGTACTTC. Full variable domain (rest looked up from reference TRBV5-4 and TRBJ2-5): ETGVTQSPTHLIKTRGQQVTLRCSSQSGHNTVSWYQQALGQGPQFIFQYYREEENGRGNFPPRFSGLQFPNYSSELNVNALELDDSALYLCASSRTAQETQYFGPGTRLLVL.

As DNA, the CDR3 is TGCAGTGCTAGTTCAGACGGGGGCACAGATACGCAGTATTTT. It translates to CSASSDGGTDTQYF. The J gene is TRBJ2-3, the V gene TRBV20-1; perhaps TRBD2 as D (5 bases). Trimming took 3 bases from V and 1 from J, leaving 11 bases between them. Germline assignment: CDR1 DFQATT and CDR2 SNEGSKA (reference sequence). The length of the CDR3 is 14 residues.

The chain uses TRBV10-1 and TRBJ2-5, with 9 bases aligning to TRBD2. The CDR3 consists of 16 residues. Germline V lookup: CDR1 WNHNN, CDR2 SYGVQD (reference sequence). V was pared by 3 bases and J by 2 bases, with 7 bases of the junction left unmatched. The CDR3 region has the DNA TGCGCCAGCAGTGATTCTCGGGGACTAGCACAAGAGACCCAGTACTTC. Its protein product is CASSDSRGLAQETQYF.

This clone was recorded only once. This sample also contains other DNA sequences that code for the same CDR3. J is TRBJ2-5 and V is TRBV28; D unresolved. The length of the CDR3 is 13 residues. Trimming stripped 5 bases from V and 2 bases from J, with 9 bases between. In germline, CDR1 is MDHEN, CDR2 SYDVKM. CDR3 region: CASSPGLQETQYF. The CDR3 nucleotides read TGTGCCAGCAGTCCGGGCCTACAAGAGACCCAGTACTTC. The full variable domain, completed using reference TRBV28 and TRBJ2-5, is DVKVTQSSRYLVKRTGEKVFLECVQDMDHENMFWYRQDPGLGLRLIYFSYDVKMKEKGDIPEGYSVSREKKERFSLILESASTNQTSMYLCASSPGLQETQYFGPGTRLLVL.

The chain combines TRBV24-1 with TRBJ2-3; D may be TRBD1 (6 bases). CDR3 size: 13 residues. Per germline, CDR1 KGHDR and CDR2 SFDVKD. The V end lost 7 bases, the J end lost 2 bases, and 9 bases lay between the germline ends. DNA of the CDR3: TGTGCCACCAGAGGACAGAACACAGATACGCAGTATTTT. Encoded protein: CATRGQNTDTQYF.

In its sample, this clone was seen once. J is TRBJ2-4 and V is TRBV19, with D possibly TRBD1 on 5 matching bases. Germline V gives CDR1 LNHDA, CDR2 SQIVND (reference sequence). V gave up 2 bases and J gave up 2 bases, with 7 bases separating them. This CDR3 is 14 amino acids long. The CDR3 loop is CASSIQGTKNIQYF. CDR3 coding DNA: TGTGCCAGTAGTATACAGGGTACCAAAAACATTCAGTACTTC.

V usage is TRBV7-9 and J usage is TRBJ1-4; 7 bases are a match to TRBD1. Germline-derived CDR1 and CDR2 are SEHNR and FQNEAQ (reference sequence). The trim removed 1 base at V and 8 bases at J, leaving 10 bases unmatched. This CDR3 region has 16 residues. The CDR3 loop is CASSLGQGVGEEKLFF. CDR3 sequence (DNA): TGTGCCAGCAGCTTAGGACAGGGAGTGGGGGAAGAAAAACTGTTTTTT.

The CDR3 region is CATERGSGGGNQPQHF. In DNA, the CDR3 is TGTGCCACCGAGAGGGGGTCGGGAGGGGGCAATCAGCCCCAGCATTTT. The rearrangement links TRBV28 to TRBJ1-5; a possible D gene is TRBD1 (6 bases). The germline V and J ends were trimmed by 10 bases and 2 bases, with 21 bases remaining between them. The CDR3 loop spans 16 amino acids. Germline assignment: CDR1 MDHEN and CDR2 SYDVKM.

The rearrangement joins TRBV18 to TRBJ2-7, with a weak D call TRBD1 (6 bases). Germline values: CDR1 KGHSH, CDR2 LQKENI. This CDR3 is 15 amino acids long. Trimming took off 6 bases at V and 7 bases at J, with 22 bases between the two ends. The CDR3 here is CASSPPQGGRSEQYF. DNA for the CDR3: TGTGCCAGCTCCCCCCCACAAGGGGGTAGGTCGGAGCAGTACTTC. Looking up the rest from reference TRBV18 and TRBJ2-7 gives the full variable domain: NAGVMQNPRHLVRRRGQEARLRCSPMKGHSHVYWYRQLPEEGLKFMVYLQKENIIDESGMPKERFSAEFPKEGPSILRIQQVVRGDSAAYFCASSPPQGGRSEQYFGPGTRLTVT.

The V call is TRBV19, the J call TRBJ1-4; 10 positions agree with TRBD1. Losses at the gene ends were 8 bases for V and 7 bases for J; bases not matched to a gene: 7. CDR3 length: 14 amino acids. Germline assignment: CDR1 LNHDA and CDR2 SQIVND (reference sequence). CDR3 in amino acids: CASRHRDRGEKLFF. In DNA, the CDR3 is TGTGCCAGTCGGCACCGGGACAGGGGTGAAAAACTGTTTTTT.

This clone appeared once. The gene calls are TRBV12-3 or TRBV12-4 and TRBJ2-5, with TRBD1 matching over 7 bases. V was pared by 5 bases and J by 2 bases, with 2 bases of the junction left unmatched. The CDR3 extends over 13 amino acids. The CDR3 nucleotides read TGTGCCAGCAGTCCGGGACAGCAAGAGACCCAGTACTTC. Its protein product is CASSPGQQETQYF.

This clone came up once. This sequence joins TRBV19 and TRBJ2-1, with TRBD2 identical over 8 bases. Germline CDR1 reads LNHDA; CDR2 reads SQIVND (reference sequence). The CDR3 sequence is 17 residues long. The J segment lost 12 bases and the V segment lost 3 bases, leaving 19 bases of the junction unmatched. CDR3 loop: CASSIEVIAGPQGLQFF. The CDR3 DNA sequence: TGTGCCAGTAGTATTGAGGTAATAGCGGGACCCCAAGGGTTGCAGTTCTTC.